The rows below give T cell receptor beta chains drawn from one sample of a study of T cell responses to AZD1222 COVID-19 vaccine. Method: immunoSEQ multiplex PCR; TCRdb's copy keeps in-frame clones and lacks some. In the table there are roughly 150,000 clones, roughly nine tenths of which are singletons. The material sequenced was peripheral blood, taken 28 days after the second AZD1222 dose. These receptors were collected from an adult who received the AZD1222 COVID-19 vaccine. The CDR3 runs from the conserved cysteine through the conserved F or W. A D gene is named only where the DNA matches it firmly. Only part of the rows carry a size: once, few, many, or a class if the clone is expanded.

j_gene: TRBJ1-2
abundance: .
len: 12
d_gene: .
v_gene: TRBV7-9
CDR3aa: CASSLYGWGYTF
CDR3nt: TGTGCCAGCAGCTTATATGGGTGGGGCTACACCTTC

j_gene: TRBJ1-1
abundance: .
len: 14
d_gene: .
v_gene: TRBV19
CDR3aa: CASSRTIKTEEAFF
CDR3nt: TGTGCCAGTAGTCGAACCATTAAGACAGAGGAAGCTTTCTTT

j_gene: TRBJ2-7
abundance: .
len: 15
d_gene: TRBD1
v_gene: TRBV28
CDR3aa: CASSYSDRGSAEQYF
CDR3nt: TGTGCCAGCAGTTACTCAGACAGGGGATCCGCCGAGCAGTACTTC

j_gene: TRBJ1-3
abundance: few
len: 15
d_gene: .
v_gene: TRBV29-1
CDR3aa: CSVEGDAVGRNTIYF
CDR3nt: TGCAGCGTTGAAGGGGACGCCGTTGGACGAAACACCATATATTTT

j_gene: TRBJ2-1
abundance: .
len: 14
d_gene: .
v_gene: TRBV19
CDR3aa: CASSRDNSYNEQFF
CDR3nt: TGTGCCAGTAGTAGGGACAACTCCTACAATGAGCAGTTCTTC

j_gene: TRBJ2-3
abundance: .
len: 11
d_gene: .
v_gene: TRBV9
CDR3aa: CASSVGQRLYF
CDR3nt: TGTGCCAGCAGCGTAGGCCAGCGTTTGTATTTT

j_gene: TRBJ2-3
abundance: .
len: 14
d_gene: .
v_gene: TRBV11-3
CDR3aa: CASSQGLNTDTQYF
CDR3nt: TGTGCCAGCAGTCAAGGACTTAACACAGATACGCAGTATTTT

j_gene: TRBJ1-3
abundance: once
len: 19
d_gene: TRBD1
v_gene: TRBV5-4
CDR3aa: CASSLVGTGGGNSGNTIYF
CDR3nt: TGTGCCAGCAGCTTGGTTGGGACAGGGGGAGGGAACTCTGGAAACACCATATATTTT

j_gene: TRBJ2-2
abundance: .
len: 16
d_gene: .
v_gene: TRBV5-1
CDR3aa: CASRPGAGPRGGELFF
CDR3nt: TGCGCCAGCCGCCCGGGGGCGGGGCCACGAGGCGGGGAGCTGTTTTTT

j_gene: TRBJ1-1
abundance: .
len: 13
d_gene: TRBD1
v_gene: TRBV9
CDR3aa: CASSHQGDTEAFF
CDR3nt: TGTGCCAGCAGCCACCAGGGGGACACTGAAGCTTTCTTT

j_gene: TRBJ1-6
abundance: .
len: 16
d_gene: .
v_gene: TRBV15
CDR3aa: CATSRGVVRRDSPLHF
CDR3nt: TGTGCCACCAGCAGAGGGGTTGTTCGGAGGGATTCACCCCTCCACTTT

j_gene: TRBJ2-1
abundance: .
len: 16
d_gene: TRBD2
v_gene: TRBV5-1
CDR3aa: CASSLPLAGGNNEQFF
CDR3nt: TGCGCCAGCAGCTTGCCCCTAGCGGGAGGTAACAATGAGCAGTTCTTC

j_gene: TRBJ1-2
abundance: .
len: 15
d_gene: .
v_gene: TRBV7-8
CDR3aa: CASSPTGRGDYGYTF
CDR3nt: TGTGCCAGCAGCCCTACAGGGCGGGGGGACTATGGCTACACCTTC

j_gene: TRBJ2-7
abundance: .
len: 13
d_gene: .
v_gene: TRBV28
CDR3aa: CASSLGPPTEQYF
CDR3nt: TGTGCCAGCAGCCTAGGACCTCCGACCGAGCAGTACTTC

j_gene: TRBJ2-7
abundance: .
len: 14
d_gene: TRBD1
v_gene: TRBV11-2
CDR3aa: CASSTGTANYEQYF
CDR3nt: TGTGCCAGCAGCACCGGGACAGCAAACTACGAGCAGTACTTC

j_gene: TRBJ2-1
abundance: .
len: 14
d_gene: .
v_gene: TRBV4-1
CDR3aa: CASSRHSLYNEQFF
CDR3nt: TGCGCCAGCAGCAGGCACAGCCTCTACAATGAGCAGTTCTTC

j_gene: TRBJ2-1
abundance: .
len: 16
d_gene: .
v_gene: TRBV11-3
CDR3aa: CASSLGDRFAFNEQFF
CDR3nt: TGTGCCAGCAGCTTAGGCGACAGGTTCGCCTTCAATGAGCAGTTCTTC

j_gene: TRBJ2-1
abundance: .
len: 16
d_gene: TRBD2
v_gene: TRBV5-1
CDR3aa: CASSLGAGGSYNEQFF
CDR3nt: TGCGCCAGCAGCTTGGGGGCGGGAGGCTCCTACAATGAGCAGTTCTTC

j_gene: TRBJ2-7
abundance: few
len: 13
d_gene: .
v_gene: TRBV5-1
CDR3aa: CASRGGGGYEQYF
CDR3nt: TGCGCCAGCAGAGGAGGGGGCGGGTACGAGCAGTACTTC

j_gene: TRBJ1-5
abundance: .
len: 17
d_gene: TRBD1
v_gene: TRBV12-5
CDR3aa: CASAPPGGTGGNQPQHF
CDR3nt: TGTGCTAGTGCCCCCCCAGGTGGCACAGGGGGCAATCAGCCCCAGCATTTT